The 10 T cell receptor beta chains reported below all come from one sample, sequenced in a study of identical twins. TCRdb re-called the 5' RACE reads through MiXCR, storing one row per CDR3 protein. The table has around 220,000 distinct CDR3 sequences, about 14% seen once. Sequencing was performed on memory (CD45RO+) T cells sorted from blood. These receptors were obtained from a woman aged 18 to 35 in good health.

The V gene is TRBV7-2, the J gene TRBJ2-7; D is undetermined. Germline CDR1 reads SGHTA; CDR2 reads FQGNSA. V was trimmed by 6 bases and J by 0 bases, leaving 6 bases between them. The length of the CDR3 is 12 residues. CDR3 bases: TGTGCCAGCAGGTTACGCTCCTACGAGCAGTACTTC. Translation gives CASRLRSYEQYF.

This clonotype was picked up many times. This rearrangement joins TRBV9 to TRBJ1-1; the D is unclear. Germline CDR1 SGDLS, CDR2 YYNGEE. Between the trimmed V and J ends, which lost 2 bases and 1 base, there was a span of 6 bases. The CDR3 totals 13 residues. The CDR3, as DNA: TGTGCCAGCAGCGTTATCCCGAACACTGAAGCTTTCTTT. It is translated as CASSVIPNTEAFF.

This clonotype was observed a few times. CDR3 residues: CASSYSLLREPSYEQYF. In DNA, the CDR3 is TGTGCCAGCAGTTACTCACTCCTACGGGAGCCGTCCTACGAGCAGTACTTC. This chain connects TRBV6-2 or TRBV6-3 to TRBJ2-7; the D gene is possibly TRBD2 (6 bases). Germline V CDR1 and CDR2: MNHEY, SVGEGT. This CDR3 has 17 amino acids. Trimming removed 0 bases from V and 1 base from J, with 16 bases in between.

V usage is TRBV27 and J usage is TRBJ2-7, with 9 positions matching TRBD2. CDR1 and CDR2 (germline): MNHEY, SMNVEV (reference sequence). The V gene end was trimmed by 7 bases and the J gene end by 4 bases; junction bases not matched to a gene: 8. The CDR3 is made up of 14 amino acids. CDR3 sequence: CASTGKLAGYEQYF. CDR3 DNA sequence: TGTGCCAGCACGGGGAAGCTAGCGGGATACGAGCAGTACTTC.

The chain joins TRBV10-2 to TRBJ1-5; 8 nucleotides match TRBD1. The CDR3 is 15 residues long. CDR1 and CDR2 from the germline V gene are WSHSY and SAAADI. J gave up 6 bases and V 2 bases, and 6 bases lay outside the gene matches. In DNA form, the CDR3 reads TGCGCCAGCAGTGAGGCGGACAGGGCGGGTCAGCCCCAGCATTTT. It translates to CASSEADRAGQPQHF.

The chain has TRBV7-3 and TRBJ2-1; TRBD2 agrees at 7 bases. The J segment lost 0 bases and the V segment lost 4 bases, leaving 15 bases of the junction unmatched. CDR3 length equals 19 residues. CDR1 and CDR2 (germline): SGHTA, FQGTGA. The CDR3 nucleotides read TGTGCCAGCAGCTCCATTCCCGTGACTAGCCCAAGCTCCTACAATGAGCAGTTCTTC. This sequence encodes CASSSIPVTSPSSYNEQFF. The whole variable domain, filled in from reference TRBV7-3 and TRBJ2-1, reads GAGVSQTPSNKVTEKGKYVELRCDPISGHTALYWYRQSLGQGPEFLIYFQGTGAADDSGLPNDRFFAVRPEGSVSTLKIQRTERGDSAVYLCASSSIPVTSPSSYNEQFFGPGTRLTVL.

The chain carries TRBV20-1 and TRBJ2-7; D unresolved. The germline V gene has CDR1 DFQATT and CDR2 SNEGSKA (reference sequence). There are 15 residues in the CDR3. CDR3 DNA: TGCAGCGCACAAGACTCGACCACCCCTTCCTACGAGCAGTACTTC. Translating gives CSAQDSTTPSYEQYF.

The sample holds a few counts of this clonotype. The CDR3 bases are TGTGCCAGCAGAGGACTAGCGGGAGTAGAGACCCAGTACTTC. Protein product: CASRGLAGVETQYF. This sequence joins TRBV6-2 or TRBV6-3 and TRBJ2-5, with 13 bases matching TRBD2. J gave up 4 bases and V 6 bases, and 2 bases lay outside the gene matches. Germline V gene sequence: CDR1 MNHEY, CDR2 SVGEGT. The CDR3 extends over 14 amino acids.

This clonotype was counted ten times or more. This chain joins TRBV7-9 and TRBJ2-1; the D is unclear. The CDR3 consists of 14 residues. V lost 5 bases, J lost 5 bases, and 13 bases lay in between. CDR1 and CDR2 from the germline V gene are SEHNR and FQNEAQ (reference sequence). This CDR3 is CASSLGLLDNEQFF. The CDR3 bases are TGTGCCAGCAGCCTAGGATTGTTAGACAATGAGCAGTTCTTC.

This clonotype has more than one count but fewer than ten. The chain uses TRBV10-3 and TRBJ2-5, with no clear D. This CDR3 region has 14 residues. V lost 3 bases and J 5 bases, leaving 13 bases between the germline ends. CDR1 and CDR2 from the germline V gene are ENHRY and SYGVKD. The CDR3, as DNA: TGTGCCATCAGTGATAAGGGCCTCGGGGAGACCCAGTACTTC. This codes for CAISDKGLGETQYF.